The clone carrying this T cell receptor beta chain was seen once. Only in-frame clones appear in the TCRdb table, and some are missing; sequencing was by immunoSEQ multiplex PCR. Here the sample spans approximately 11,000 clones, approximately 91% being singletons. Germline CDR1 reads SEHNR; CDR2 reads FQNEAQ (reference sequence). The length of the CDR3 is 16 residues. V was trimmed by 1 base and J by 4 bases, leaving 17 bases between them. The record originates from a study of tumor T cells in aggressive B-cell lymphoma. The sample taken for sequencing was tumor tissue. The chain links TRBV7-9 to TRBJ2-7; D possibly corresponds to TRBD2 (6 bases). This TCR came from an adult with diffuse large B cell lymphoma. CDR3 loop: CASSLVGGTLFYEQYF. The CDR3 coding sequence is TGTGCCAGCAGCTTAGTAGGCGGGACCCTCTTTTACGAGCAGTACTTC. The entire variable domain, with the rest obtained from reference TRBV7-9 and TRBJ2-7, is as follows: DTGVSQNPRHKITKRGQNVTFRCDPISEHNRLYWYRQTLGQGPEFLTYFQNEAQLEKSRLLSDRFSAERPKGSFSTLEIQRTEQGDSAMYLCASSLVGGTLFYEQYFGPGTRLTVT.